These 3 T cell receptor beta chains were all obtained from the same sample, sequenced in a study of blood T cell repertoires in COVID-19. Clones were read by immunoSEQ multiplex PCR, and TCRdb kept only the in-frame ones, dropping some. The table records about 330,000 clones, roughly 90% of them present only once. Material for sequencing was peripheral blood. The receptor set was obtained from a woman in her forties or fifties with active or convalescent COVID-19.

CDR3 coding DNA: TGTGCCAGCTCACCTCCGGGACAGGGAAACTATGGCTACACCTTC. This sequence encodes CASSPPGQGNYGYTF. The rearrangement links TRBV18 to TRBJ1-2, with TRBD1 identical over 9 bases. This CDR3 contains 15 residues. Per the germline V gene, CDR1 is KGHSH and CDR2 is LQKENI. Trimming at V came to 3 bases and at J to 2 bases, leaving 4 bases not matched to a gene.

The CDR3 region is CASRSLTDSYGYTF. In DNA form, the CDR3 reads TGTGCCAGCAGGTCACTGACAGACTCCTATGGCTACACCTTC. The chain links TRBV5-4 to TRBJ1-2; possibly TRBD1 for D (5 bases). The germline V and J ends were trimmed by 5 bases and 4 bases, with 15 bases remaining between them. The CDR3 runs 14 residues. Germline CDR1 and CDR2: SGHNT and YYREEE (reference sequence).

This clone has only one observation. The chain has TRBV28 and TRBJ1-2; no reliable D call. Trimming left V 1 base short and J 7 bases short, with 13 bases between. The germline V gene encodes CDR1 MDHEN and CDR2 SYDVKM. The CDR3 extends over 14 amino acids. CDR3 DNA sequence: TGTGCCAGCAGTTTATTGAGCGGTTCAAGTGGCTACACCTTC. It yields the protein CASSLLSGSSGYTF.